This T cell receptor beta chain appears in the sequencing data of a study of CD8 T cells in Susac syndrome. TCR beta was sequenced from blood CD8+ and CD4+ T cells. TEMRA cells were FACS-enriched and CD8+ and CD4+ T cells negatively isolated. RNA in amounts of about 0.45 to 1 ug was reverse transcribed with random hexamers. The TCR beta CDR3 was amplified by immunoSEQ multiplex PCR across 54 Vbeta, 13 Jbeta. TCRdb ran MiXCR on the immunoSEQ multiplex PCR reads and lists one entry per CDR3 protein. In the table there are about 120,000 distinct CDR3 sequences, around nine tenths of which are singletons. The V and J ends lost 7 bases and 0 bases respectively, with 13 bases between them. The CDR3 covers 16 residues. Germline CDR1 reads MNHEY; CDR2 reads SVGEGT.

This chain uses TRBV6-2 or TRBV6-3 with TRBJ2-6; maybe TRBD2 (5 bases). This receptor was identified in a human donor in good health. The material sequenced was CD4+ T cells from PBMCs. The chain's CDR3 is CASTHAGTSGANVLTF. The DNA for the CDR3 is TGTGCCAGCACCCACGCGGGCACCTCTGGGGCCAACGTCCTGACTTTC.